These 9 T cell receptor beta chains came from one sample sequenced in a study of cytomegalovirus exposure and HLA in healthy donors. PCR used 60 Vbeta primers and 13 Jbeta primers. The method was immunoSEQ multiplex PCR; TCRdb's version includes in-frame clones alone and lacks a portion of them. The sample holds 95,000 to 150,000 clones, 73% seen once. Source material: PBMCs. The origin of the receptors is a woman aged 40-49 years in good health and CMV-seronegative.

This chain joins TRBV2 and TRBJ1-5; no definite D call. The CDR3 has 13 amino acids. V lost 9 bases and J 4 bases, leaving 13 bases between the germline ends. Germline V lookup: CDR1 SNHLY, CDR2 FYNNEI. The CDR3 coding sequence is TGTGCCAGTGGATGGGAGGGAAATCAGCCCCAGCATTTT. This translates into CASGWEGNQPQHF.

The chain joins TRBV4-3 to TRBJ2-7; TRBD1 matches 9 bases. V trimming: 0 bases; J trimming: 4 bases; junction bases outside the gene matches: 4. This CDR3 is built from 15 residues. Per germline, CDR1 LGHNA and CDR2 YSLEER. CDR3 DNA: TGCGCCAGCAGCCAAGATAGACAGGGGGGATACGAGCAGTACTTC. The encoded protein is CASSQDRQGGYEQYF.

The J gene is TRBJ2-7, the V gene TRBV7-9, with D unclear. Germline V CDR1 and CDR2: SEHNR, FQNEAQ (reference sequence). Trimming took off 1 base at V and 0 bases at J, with 10 bases between the two ends. This CDR3 spans 15 amino acids. CDR3 sequence: CASSLGDNPSYEQYF. In DNA, the CDR3 is TGTGCCAGCAGCTTAGGAGACAATCCCTCCTACGAGCAGTACTTC.

This clone was recorded a few times. The genes are TRBV2 and TRBJ1-2; a weak D match, TRBD1 (5 bases). V gave up 3 bases and J gave up 4 bases, with 12 bases separating them. The CDR3 runs to 14 residues. Germline V gene lookup returns CDR1 SNHLY and CDR2 FYNNEI. The CDR3 is CASSDRGLSYGYTF. CDR3 sequence (DNA): TGTGCCAGCAGTGATAGGGGCTTGAGCTATGGCTACACCTTC.

The rearrangement joins TRBV7-8 to TRBJ1-2; 8 nucleotides agree with TRBD1. The J segment lost 6 bases and the V segment lost 1 base, leaving 13 bases of the junction unmatched. Germline V gene data show CDR1 as SGHVS and CDR2 as FQNEAQ. This CDR3 region has 17 residues. The CDR3 bases are TGTGCCAGCAGCTTAGTAGTGGCAGGGGGCAGCGAGGATGGCTACACCTTC. Amino acid sequence: CASSLVVAGGSEDGYTF.

This clone appeared a single time. The chain combines TRBV9 with TRBJ1-2; D uncertain. Trimming removed 0 bases from V and 0 bases from J, with 12 bases in between. The CDR3 covers 16 residues. CDR1 SGDLS and CDR2 YYNGEE come from the germline V gene. The chain's CDR3 is CASSVVVEGPNYGYTF. The CDR3 DNA sequence: TGTGCCAGCAGCGTAGTTGTGGAGGGTCCTAACTATGGCTACACCTTC.

This chain connects TRBV4-2 to TRBJ1-1; D is unclear. Germline assignment: CDR1 LGHNA and CDR2 YNFKEQ. The CDR3 is 14 residues long. V shed 0 bases and J shed 4 bases, with 9 bases lying between them. CDR3 protein: CASSQDLRFTEAFF. DNA of the CDR3: TGTGCCAGCAGCCAAGATTTGAGGTTCACTGAAGCTTTCTTT.

Notes on this clone: Other nucleotide sequences in the sample specify the same CDR3. This chain links TRBV19 with TRBJ2-3, with D perhaps TRBD2 (5 bases). Trimming shortened V by 5 bases and J by 1 base, and 7 bases separated the two germline ends. CDR1 is LNHDA and CDR2 is SQIVND in the germline V gene (reference sequence). The CDR3 is 13 residues long. The DNA for the CDR3 is TGTGCCAGTAGTCCGCGGGGCACAGATACGCAGTATTTT. It translates to CASSPRGTDTQYF.

The rearrangement uses TRBV7-9 and TRBJ2-5; TRBD1 aligns across 8 bases. The germline V gene encodes CDR1 SEHNR and CDR2 FQNEAQ (reference sequence). J lost 4 bases, V lost 2 bases, and 12 bases had no gene match. The CDR3 has 17 amino acids. The CDR3 nucleotides are TGTGCCAGCAGCTTATTTCCCAGGGGGCCCGTCCGAGAGACCCAGTACTTC. The encoded protein is CASSLFPRGPVRETQYF.